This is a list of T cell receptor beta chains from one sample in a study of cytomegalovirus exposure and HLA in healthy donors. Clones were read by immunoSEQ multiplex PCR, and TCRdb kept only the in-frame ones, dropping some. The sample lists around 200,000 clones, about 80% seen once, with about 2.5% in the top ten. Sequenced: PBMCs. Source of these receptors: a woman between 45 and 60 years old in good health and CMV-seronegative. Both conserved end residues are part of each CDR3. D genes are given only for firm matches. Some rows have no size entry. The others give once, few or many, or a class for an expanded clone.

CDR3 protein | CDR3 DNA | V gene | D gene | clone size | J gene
CASSLGTGNYNEQFF | TGCGCCAGCAGCTTAGGGACAGGGAACTACAATGAGCAGTTCTTC | TRBV5-1 | TRBD1 | . | TRBJ2-1
CASSLRTSGRAGADTQYF | TGTGCCAGCAGCTTGCGGACTAGCGGGAGGGCCGGGGCAGATACGCAGTATTTT | TRBV11-2 | TRBD2 | . | TRBJ2-3
CASNPGQGTSGANVLTF | TGTGCCAGCAATCCGGGACAGGGAACGTCTGGGGCCAACGTCCTGACTTTC | TRBV18 | TRBD1 | few | TRBJ2-6
CASSRTTDYYEQYF | TGCGCCAGCAGCCGGACTACCGACTACTACGAGCAGTACTTC | TRBV4-3 | . | . | TRBJ2-7
CASSSVKHGTPISNQPQHF | TGTGCCAGCAGCTCGGTAAAACACGGGACTCCCATCTCTAATCAGCCCCAGCATTTT | TRBV5-8 | . | . | TRBJ1-5
CASSLLDIMNTEAFF | TGTGCCAGCAGCTTACTGGACATTATGAACACTGAAGCTTTCTTT | TRBV5-6 | . | . | TRBJ1-1
CAISGGPNEKLFF | TGTGCCATCAGTGGGGGGCCGAATGAAAAACTGTTTTTT | TRBV10-3 | . | once | TRBJ1-4
CASSLRQGLGYTF | TGCGCCAGCAGTCTTCGACAGGGATTGGGCTACACCTTC | TRBV23-1 | TRBD1 | . | TRBJ1-2
CASSLSGQGTDTQYF | TGTGCCAGCAGCTTGTCTGGACAGGGAACAGATACGCAGTATTTT | TRBV5-6 | TRBD1 | . | TRBJ2-3
CASSSRTVADYEQYF | TGTGCCAGCAGCTCTAGGACAGTGGCTGACTACGAGCAGTACTTC | TRBV11-2 | . | . | TRBJ2-7
CASSMWGGEQFF | TGTGCCAGTAGTATGTGGGGGGGAGAGCAGTTCTTC | TRBV19 | TRBD2 | . | TRBJ2-1
CASPRPGLSPSGTEAFF | TGTGCCAGCCCACGACCCGGACTTTCCCCATCGGGCACTGAAGCTTTCTTT | TRBV28 | . | . | TRBJ1-1
CASSSPGGENTGELFF | TGTGCCAGCAGCTCTCCAGGGGGCGAAAACACCGGGGAGCTGTTTTTT | TRBV7-9 | TRBD1 | . | TRBJ2-2
CASSAGQGNTEAFF | TGTGCCAGCAGCGCCGGACAGGGAAACACTGAAGCTTTCTTT | TRBV7-2 | TRBD1 | . | TRBJ1-1
CASSPGQGSSGNTIYF | TGTGCCAGCAGCCCTGGACAGGGATCCTCTGGAAACACCATATATTTT | TRBV25-1 | TRBD1 | . | TRBJ1-3
CASSRDSYEQYF | TGTGCCAGCTCTCGGGACTCCTACGAGCAGTACTTC | TRBV18 | . | . | TRBJ2-7
CASSPDRDSHFYEQYF | TGTGCCAGCAGCCCCGACCGGGACAGTCATTTTTACGAGCAGTACTTC | TRBV9 | TRBD1 | . | TRBJ2-7
CASSNKEGNEQYF | TGTGCCAGCAGCAACAAGGAGGGCAACGAGCAGTACTTC | TRBV7-6 | . | . | TRBJ2-7
CASSSQGITHNEQFF | TGTGCCAGCAGCTCCCAGGGGATCACACACAATGAGCAGTTCTTC | TRBV5-6 | . | . | TRBJ2-1
CASTGRFLAYEQYF | TGTGCCAGCACCGGTCGGTTTTTGGCCTACGAGCAGTACTTC | TRBV21-1 | . | . | TRBJ2-7
CSSSFDTEAFF | TGTTCCAGCAGCTTCGACACTGAAGCTTTCTTT | TRBV7-9 | . | . | TRBJ1-1
CASSLALMAGGGYTF | TGTGCCAGCAGCTTAGCCCTCATGGCCGGCGGTGGCTACACCTTC | TRBV7-2 | . | . | TRBJ1-2
CASSILGEGEQFF | TGTGCCAGTAGTATCCTCGGAGAGGGTGAGCAGTTCTTC | TRBV19 | . | once | TRBJ2-1
CASSTKLAGGFSYEQYF | TGTGCCAGCAGCACCAAACTAGCGGGGGGGTTCTCCTACGAGCAGTACTTC | TRBV7-2 | TRBD2 | . | TRBJ2-7
CASSVGQHLYEQYF | TGCGCCAGCAGCGTGGGACAGCACCTCTACGAGCAGTACTTC | TRBV5-1 | TRBD1 | few | TRBJ2-7
CASSPSGSAYGTDTQYF | TGCGCCAGCAGCCCTAGCGGGAGTGCGTATGGCACAGATACGCAGTATTTT | TRBV4-3 | TRBD2 | few | TRBJ2-3
CASSRRTGNEKLFF | TGTGCCAGCAGCCGAAGGACAGGGAATGAAAAACTGTTTTTT | TRBV21-1 | . | once | TRBJ1-4
CASSVQGNQPQHF | TGTGCCAGCAGTGTACAGGGGAATCAGCCCCAGCATTTT | TRBV2 | TRBD1 | . | TRBJ1-5
CASSPRGGQPSTDTQYF | TGTGCCAGCTCACCCCGGGGCGGACAGCCTAGCACAGATACGCAGTATTTT | TRBV18 | . | . | TRBJ2-3
CASRGSLANYGYTF | TGTGCCAGCAGAGGGAGTCTGGCTAACTATGGCTACACCTTC | TRBV6-1 | . | . | TRBJ1-2
CASSQSGQGGVDTQYF | TGCGCCAGCAGCCAGTCAGGACAGGGTGGGGTAGATACGCAGTATTTT | TRBV4-1 | TRBD1 | . | TRBJ2-3
CASSSRLGLGTDTQYF | TGTGCCAGCAGCTCCCGTCTGGGGCTGGGCACAGATACGCAGTATTTT | TRBV11-3 | . | once | TRBJ2-3
CASTNSYEQYF | TGTGCCAGCACAAATTCCTACGAGCAGTACTTC | TRBV2 | . | . | TRBJ2-7
CATDRGTPGSYEQYF | TGTGCCACTGACAGGGGGACCCCTGGCTCCTACGAGCAGTACTTC | TRBV10-3 | TRBD1 | . | TRBJ2-7
CASSVALSGVAEQYF | TGTGCCAGCAGCGTAGCTCTTAGCGGCGTGGCAGAGCAGTACTTC | TRBV9 | . | . | TRBJ2-7